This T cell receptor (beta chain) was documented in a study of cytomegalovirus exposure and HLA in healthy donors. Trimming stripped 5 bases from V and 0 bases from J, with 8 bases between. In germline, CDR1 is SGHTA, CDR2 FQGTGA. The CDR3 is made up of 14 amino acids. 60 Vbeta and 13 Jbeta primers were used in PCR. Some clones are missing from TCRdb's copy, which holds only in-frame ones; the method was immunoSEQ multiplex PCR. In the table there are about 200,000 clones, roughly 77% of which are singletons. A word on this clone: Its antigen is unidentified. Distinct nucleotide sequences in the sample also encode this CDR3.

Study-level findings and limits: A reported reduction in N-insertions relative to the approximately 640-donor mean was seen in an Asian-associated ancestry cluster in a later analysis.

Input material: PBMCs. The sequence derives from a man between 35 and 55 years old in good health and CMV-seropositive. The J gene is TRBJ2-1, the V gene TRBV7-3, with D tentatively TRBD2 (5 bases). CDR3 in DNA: TGTGCCAGCAGCCGGGGAAGCTCCTACAATGAGCAGTTCTTC. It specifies CASSRGSSYNEQFF. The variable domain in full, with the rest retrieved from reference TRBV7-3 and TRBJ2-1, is GAGVSQTPSNKVTEKGKYVELRCDPISGHTALYWYRQSLGQGPEFLIYFQGTGAADDSGLPNDRFFAVRPEGSVSTLKIQRTERGDSAVYLCASSRGSSYNEQFFGPGTRLTVL.